This TCR beta chain emerged from a study of shared clonotypes between healthy human individuals. Study-wide context: Each donor's CD4 naive and CD4 memory cells filled three plates apiece, CD8 naive two, and CD8 memory one.

Study-level findings and limits: Across a handful of donors, naive CD4 shared roughly 5%, naive CD8 around 4%, memory CD4 approximately 2.5%, memory CD8 around 0.36%.

The authors split each subset's genomic DNA evenly across several immunoSEQ plates. Authors' methods: ImmunoSEQ output lacked quality scores and full-length reads, limiting matched filtering. TCRdb's copy holds only in-frame clones and misses some; the assay was immunoSEQ multiplex PCR. The V and J calls and clone size were taken over from that table, and D and trimming were inferred from the DNA. This table holds about 2,500,000 clones, around 94% found once. Points on this clone: The antigen is undetermined.

The material sequenced was naive CD4+ T cells sorted from blood. Subset: CD45RA+ positively selected. The clonotype comes from a man younger than 35 in good health.

The CDR3 is CASSTSGLTGSPLHF. As DNA, the CDR3 is TGTGCCAGCAGTACCTCGGGACTTACAGGTTCACCCCTCCACTTT. The rearrangement links TRBV28 to TRBJ1-6; D may be TRBD1 (5 bases). V lost 5 bases, J lost 9 bases, and 17 bases lay in between. Germline lookup yields CDR1 MDHEN and CDR2 SYDVKM. The CDR3 is 15 amino acids.